The rows below give T cell receptor beta chains drawn from one sample of a study of T-cell reconstitution after alpha-beta-depleted transplantation in children. TCRdb used MiXCR to reprocess the PCR reads, holding one entry per CDR3 protein. Among about 400,000 distinct CDR3 sequences, roughly 22% were seen once, and the ten largest hold 3% to 4.5%. The material sequenced was PBMCs from the stem cell graft donor, taken from the stem cell graft. These TCRs come from a human donor who donated a stem cell graft to a child with acute myeloid leukemia. The CDR3 runs from the conserved cysteine through the conserved F or W. The order of the fields is clone size, CDR3 length, V gene, J gene, D gene, CDR3 protein, CDR3 DNA. D genes are given only for firm matches. Clone size appears in some rows only: once, few, many, or a class for an expanded clone.

size: few
length: 13
V: TRBV6-1
J: TRBJ1-2
D: NA
CDR3: CASTTSGSHGYTF
DNA: TGTGCCAGCACGACATCGGGGTCTCATGGATACACCTTC

size: NA
length: 16
V: TRBV4-3
J: TRBJ1-5
D: NA
CDR3: CASSQDARTSNQPQHF
DNA: TGCGCCAGCAGCCAGGATGCCCGGACAAGCAATCAGCCCCAGCATTTT

size: few
length: 10
V: TRBV20-1
J: TRBJ2-1
D: NA
CDR3: CTAGYNEQFF
DNA: TGCACCGCAGGCTACAATGAGCAGTTCTTC

size: NA
length: 15
V: TRBV7-9
J: TRBJ2-7
D: NA
CDR3: CASSLPTLTSYEQYF
DNA: TGTGCCAGCAGCTTACCCACACTAACGTCCTACGAGCAGTACTTC

size: few
length: 13
V: TRBV20-1
J: TRBJ2-1
D: TRBD1
CDR3: CSARGTGDNEQFF
DNA: TGCAGTGCTAGGGGGACAGGGGACAATGAGCAGTTCTTC

size: NA
length: 15
V: TRBV18
J: TRBJ2-1
D: TRBD2
CDR3: CASSPPTSGRGEQFF
DNA: TGTGCCAGCTCACCCCCGACTAGCGGGAGGGGTGAGCAGTTCTTC

size: NA
length: 16
V: TRBV7-2
J: TRBJ2-7
D: NA
CDR3: CASSSQGGSGKHEQYF
DNA: TGTGCCAGCAGCTCCCAGGGGGGGTCAGGGAAGCACGAGCAGTACTTC

size: many
length: 14
V: TRBV25-1
J: TRBJ2-3
D: NA
CDR3: CASSVTRGTDTQYF
DNA: TGTGCCAGCAGTGTAACCAGAGGCACAGATACGCAGTATTTT

size: few
length: 16
V: TRBV12-3/TRBV12-4
J: TRBJ1-5
D: NA
CDR3: CASRKHPGDSNQPQHF
DNA: TGTGCCAGTCGCAAGCACCCCGGGGACAGCAATCAGCCCCAGCATTTT

size: many
length: 14
V: TRBV29-1
J: TRBJ2-5
D: TRBD2
CDR3: CSVDRSGSQETQYF
DNA: TGCAGCGTTGATCGTAGCGGGAGCCAAGAGACCCAGTACTTC

size: many
length: 14
V: TRBV12-3/TRBV12-4
J: TRBJ2-7
D: TRBD2
CDR3: CASSSREGLYEQYF
DNA: TGTGCCAGCAGTTCCCGGGAGGGGCTGTACGAGCAGTACTTC

size: few
length: 15
V: TRBV20-1
J: TRBJ2-7
D: NA
CDR3: CSARDMQGPAYEQYF
DNA: TGCAGTGCTAGAGATATGCAGGGGCCAGCCTACGAGCAGTACTTC

size: NA
length: 16
V: TRBV20-1
J: TRBJ1-4
D: TRBD1
CDR3: CSARGDRGTTNEKLFF
DNA: TGCAGTGCTAGAGGGGACAGGGGGACAACTAATGAAAAACTGTTTTTT

size: NA
length: 16
V: TRBV28
J: TRBJ2-1
D: TRBD2
CDR3: CASSLSMRERDNEQFF
DNA: TGTGCCAGCAGTTTATCGATGCGGGAGCGGGACAATGAGCAGTTCTTC

size: many
length: 16
V: TRBV10-1
J: TRBJ2-5
D: TRBD2
CDR3: CASSDLAGGSRETQYF
DNA: TGCGCCAGCAGTGACTTAGCGGGAGGATCTAGGGAGACCCAGTACTTC

size: NA
length: 15
V: TRBV5-1
J: TRBJ2-7
D: TRBD2
CDR3: CASKTLAGEYYEQYF
DNA: TGCGCCAGCAAGACTTTAGCGGGAGAGTACTACGAGCAGTACTTC

size: NA
length: 15
V: TRBV24-1
J: TRBJ2-1
D: NA
CDR3: CATSDWGGGGNEQFF
DNA: TGTGCCACCAGTGATTGGGGGGGCGGGGGAAATGAGCAGTTCTTC

size: many
length: 13
V: TRBV5-5
J: TRBJ2-3
D: NA
CDR3: CASSPQARDTQYF
DNA: TGTGCCAGCAGCCCCCAGGCTCGGGATACGCAGTATTTT

size: few
length: 14
V: TRBV29-1
J: TRBJ1-1
D: NA
CDR3: CSGGERGSVTEAFF
DNA: TGCAGCGGGGGGGAAAGGGGGTCTGTAACTGAAGCTTTCTTT

size: many
length: 15
V: TRBV15
J: TRBJ2-1
D: NA
CDR3: CATSRESGPSNEQFF
DNA: TGTGCCACCAGCAGAGAGTCGGGGCCCTCTAATGAGCAGTTCTTC

size: many
length: 14
V: TRBV29-1
J: TRBJ2-7
D: NA
CDR3: CSVGQSVLGYEQYF
DNA: TGCAGCGTCGGACAGTCCGTCCTTGGATACGAGCAGTACTTC

size: few
length: 16
V: TRBV4-3
J: TRBJ2-7
D: NA
CDR3: CASSQDLKGYYYEQYF
DNA: TGCGCCAGCAGCCAAGATCTTAAGGGTTACTACTACGAGCAGTACTTC

size: few
length: 16
V: TRBV11-2
J: TRBJ2-3
D: NA
CDR3: CASSAGRQPSTDTQYF
DNA: TGTGCCAGCAGCGCCGGACGGCAACCTAGCACAGATACGCAGTATTTT

size: many
length: 16
V: TRBV6-4
J: TRBJ2-1
D: NA
CDR3: CASSETFRVPFNEQFF
DNA: TGTGCCAGCAGTGAGACCTTTCGGGTACCGTTTAATGAGCAGTTCTTC

size: few
length: 16
V: TRBV25-1
J: TRBJ2-6
D: NA
CDR3: CASSDPRAPGANVLTF
DNA: TGTGCCAGCAGTGATCCCAGGGCCCCTGGGGCCAACGTCCTGACTTTC

size: few
length: 15
V: TRBV28
J: TRBJ1-2
D: NA
CDR3: CASSPPDGQQHGYTF
DNA: TGTGCCAGCAGTCCTCCGGACGGACAGCAACATGGCTACACCTTC

size: NA
length: 13
V: TRBV20-1
J: TRBJ2-1
D: NA
CDR3: CSARAVGDRRKFF
DNA: TGCAGTGCTAGAGCGGTGGGGGACCGAAGGAAGTTCTTC

size: NA
length: 16
V: TRBV7-2
J: TRBJ2-2
D: TRBD2
CDR3: CASSLASGSGTGELFF
DNA: TGTGCCAGCAGCTTAGCTAGCGGGAGTGGAACAGGCGAGCTGTTTTTT

size: NA
length: 15
V: TRBV5-1
J: TRBJ2-7
D: TRBD1
CDR3: CASSFGQVHSYEQYF
DNA: TGCGCCAGCAGCTTCGGACAGGTCCACTCCTACGAGCAGTACTTC

size: NA
length: 11
V: TRBV20-1
J: TRBJ1-3
D: NA
CDR3: CSAPSGNTIYF
DNA: TGCAGTGCTCCCTCTGGAAACACCATATATTTT

size: few
length: 15
V: TRBV4-2
J: TRBJ2-1
D: NA
CDR3: CASSQDKLASNEQFF
DNA: TGTGCCAGCAGCCAAGATAAATTAGCGAGTAATGAGCAGTTCTTC

size: NA
length: 15
V: TRBV6-1
J: TRBJ1-5
D: TRBD1
CDR3: CASSGQGGSNQPQHF
DNA: TGTGCCAGCAGTGGACAGGGGGGGAGCAATCAGCCCCAGCATTTT

size: NA
length: 16
V: TRBV5-8
J: TRBJ2-7
D: TRBD1
CDR3: CASSLSGQGKGYEQYF
DNA: TGTGCCAGCAGCCTTTCCGGACAGGGGAAAGGCTACGAGCAGTACTTC

size: many
length: 15
V: TRBV25-1
J: TRBJ2-1
D: NA
CDR3: CASSDVGGIYNEQFF
DNA: TGTGCCAGCAGTGACGTAGGGGGGATCTACAATGAGCAGTTCTTC

size: NA
length: 15
V: TRBV5-5
J: TRBJ2-2
D: TRBD2
CDR3: CASSFATSGAGELFF
DNA: TGTGCCAGCAGCTTCGCGACTAGCGGGGCCGGGGAGCTGTTTTTT

size: many
length: 14
V: TRBV20-1
J: TRBJ2-3
D: NA
CDR3: CSALAWHSTDTQYF
DNA: TGCAGTGCTTTAGCATGGCATTCTACAGATACGCAGTATTTT

size: few
length: 14
V: TRBV6-1
J: TRBJ2-7
D: NA
CDR3: CASTRPGAGYEQYF
DNA: TGTGCCAGCACCAGACCGGGGGCGGGCTACGAGCAGTACTTC

size: NA
length: 12
V: TRBV28
J: TRBJ1-2
D: TRBD1
CDR3: CASRQGALGYTF
DNA: TGTGCCAGCAGACAGGGGGCGTTGGGCTACACCTTC

size: NA
length: 13
V: TRBV6-2/TRBV6-3
J: TRBJ2-7
D: NA
CDR3: CASSLVVAYEQYF
DNA: TGTGCCAGCAGCCTAGTTGTGGCCTACGAGCAGTACTTC

size: NA
length: 13
V: TRBV20-1
J: TRBJ2-1
D: TRBD2
CDR3: CSATLAEANEQFF
DNA: TGCAGTGCTACACTAGCGGAGGCCAATGAGCAGTTCTTC

size: few
length: 15
V: TRBV10-3
J: TRBJ2-7
D: TRBD2
CDR3: CAISKTSGRRYEQYF
DNA: TGTGCCATCAGCAAGACTAGCGGGAGGAGGTACGAGCAGTACTTC

size: few
length: 13
V: TRBV10-3
J: TRBJ2-7
D: NA
CDR3: CAISESAAYEQYF
DNA: TGTGCCATCAGTGAGTCGGCGGCCTACGAGCAGTACTTC

size: many
length: 12
V: TRBV12-3/TRBV12-4
J: TRBJ1-2
D: NA
CDR3: CASSPGPYGYTF
DNA: TGTGCCAGCAGCCCGGGGCCCTATGGCTACACCTTC

size: many
length: 13
V: TRBV29-1
J: TRBJ2-1
D: NA
CDR3: CSVDGRAYNEQFF
DNA: TGCAGCGTTGACGGACGGGCCTACAATGAGCAGTTCTTC

size: NA
length: 18
V: TRBV20-1
J: TRBJ2-1
D: NA
CDR3: CSARDLAIPRSRYNEQFF
DNA: TGCAGTGCTAGAGATTTAGCAATACCCAGAAGTCGCTACAATGAGCAGTTCTTC

size: few
length: 14
V: TRBV5-1
J: TRBJ2-5
D: NA
CDR3: CASSTGPSDETQYF
DNA: TGCGCCAGCAGCACCGGACCCAGCGACGAGACCCAGTACTTC

size: NA
length: 18
V: TRBV20-1
J: TRBJ2-6
D: TRBD1
CDR3: CSARDMTGERSGANVLTF
DNA: TGCAGTGCTAGAGATATGACAGGGGAACGCTCTGGGGCCAACGTCCTGACTTTC

size: many
length: 16
V: TRBV20-1
J: TRBJ2-7
D: NA
CDR3: CSVASLTRKDLYEQYF
DNA: TGCAGTGTCGCCTCCCTAACTAGAAAAGATCTCTACGAGCAGTACTTC